Each of the 21 T cell receptor beta chains below was sequenced from the same sample in a study of Graves' ophthalmopathy and Graves' hyperthyroidism (dated by TCRdb to about 2018). The sample was run on an Illumina HiSeq 2000. For repertoire sequencing, the TCR beta CDR3 regions were amplified from RNA transcripts. A first-round RT-PCR used HTBI primers with the Qiagen OneStep RT-PCR kit, followed by a second-round multiplex PCR, size selection and purification. The raw public data were reprocessed by TCRdb itself: fastp quality trimming at Q25, MiXCR clonotype calling, in-frame beta chains only. Here each entry gathers all rows of one CDR3 protein and keeps the most common genes and DNA. In this sample the table shows about 400,000 distinct CDR3 sequences, 15% to 20% of which occur a single time. The ten largest clones represent around 1.5% of the sample. Sequencing was done on a sample of peripheral blood. The source is a woman aged 18-35 years with Graves' ophthalmopathy. Donor details come from another sample of the same person, matched by shared clones.

In its sample, this clonotype was seen many times. The rearrangement joins TRBV11-2 to TRBJ1-1; no clear D. Germline V gene data show CDR1 as SGHAT and CDR2 as FQNNGV. CDR3 length: 16 residues. V gave up 1 base and J gave up 9 bases, with 21 bases separating them. The CDR3 loop reads CASSLVGPSIRKKAFF. The CDR3 DNA reads as TGTGCCAGCAGCTTAGTTGGCCCCTCTATCCGGAAAAAAGCTTTCTTT. Filled out from reference TRBV11-2 and TRBJ1-1, the complete variable domain reads EAGVAQSPRYKIIEKRQSVAFWCNPISGHATLYWYQQILGQGPKLLIQFQNNGVVDDSQLPKDRFSAERLKGVDSTLKIQPAKLEDSAVYLCASSLVGPSIRKKAFFGQGTRLTVV.

This clonotype was counted at least ten times. The J gene is TRBJ1-2, the V gene TRBV5-1; 10 positions match TRBD1. The trim removed 0 bases at V and 8 bases at J, leaving 7 bases unmatched. The CDR3 contains 15 residues. Germline CDR1 and CDR2: SGHRS and YFSETQ. CDR3 amino acids: CASSLALGQGDGYTF. CDR3 DNA: TGCGCCAGCAGCTTGGCCCTAGGACAGGGGGACGGCTACACCTTC.

This clonotype was seen ten or more times. V and J are TRBV30 and TRBJ2-7; D not resolved. The V end lost 0 bases, the J end lost 8 bases, and 11 bases lay between the germline ends. Looked up from germline, CDR1 is GTSNPN and CDR2 is SVGIG (reference sequence). This CDR3 region has 12 residues. The CDR3 sequence: CAWSVNPVKQYF. The CDR3 coding sequence is TGTGCCTGGAGTGTCAACCCCGTGAAGCAGTACTTC.

This clonotype was detected many times. J is TRBJ1-2 and V is TRBV20-1; unclear D gene. Germline loops: CDR1 DFQATT, CDR2 SNEGSKA (reference sequence). This CDR3 spans 13 amino acids. Trimming left V 0 bases short and J 5 bases short, with 10 bases between. The CDR3 DNA sequence: TGCAGTGCTAGAGAGGGAGGCCAGTATGGCTACACCTTC. As protein: CSAREGGQYGYTF.

This clonotype was seen repeatedly, ten times or more. The CDR3 here is CAWSGRKAFF. The DNA of the CDR3 is TGTGCCTGGAGTGGGAGGAAAGCTTTCTTT. V and J are TRBV30 and TRBJ1-1; D uncertain. The CDR3 has 10 amino acids. Germline loops: CDR1 GTSNPN, CDR2 SVGIG (reference sequence). V was shortened by 1 base and J by 9 bases, with 6 bases between the two germline ends.

This clonotype was seen repeatedly, ten times or more. The chain combines TRBV11-2 with TRBJ2-7, with 7 bases that match TRBD1. Germline V gene data show CDR1 as SGHAT and CDR2 as FQNNGV. V was pared by 4 bases and J by 0 bases, with 9 bases of the junction left unmatched. CDR3 length equals 16 residues. CDR3 nucleotides: TGTGCCAGCAGCTCGAGACGGACAGGACTCTCCTACGAGCAGTACTTC. This sequence encodes CASSSRRTGLSYEQYF.

The rearrangement uses TRBV20-1 and TRBJ1-3, with D hard to call. The CDR3 is 14 amino acids. The germline V gene has CDR1 DFQATT and CDR2 SNEGSKA (reference sequence). With 6 bases removed from V and 0 bases from J, the gap between germline ends came to 12 bases. In DNA form, the CDR3 reads TGCAGTGCCGTGAGCGACACCTCTGGAAACACCATATATTTT. Translation: CSAVSDTSGNTIYF.

The sample holds many counts of this clonotype. A read error may explain this, as a much larger clone is one base away. The rearrangement joins TRBV7-6 to TRBJ1-6; TRBD1 matches at 8 bases. CDR1 and CDR2 from the germline V gene are SGHVS and FNYEAQ. This CDR3 has 15 residues. CDR3 DNA sequence: TGTGCCAGCAGCTTAGTTCAGGGGGCAAATTCACCCCTCTACTTT. Its protein is CASSLVQGANSPLYF.

The chain joins TRBV6-2 or TRBV6-3 to TRBJ2-7; 9 bases are a match to TRBD2. The J call is uncertain, as TRBJ2-5 better fits the DNA end. The CDR3 has 15 amino acids. Germline lookup yields CDR1 MNHEY and CDR2 SVGEGT. The CDR3: CASSSLTSGKETQYF. DNA of the CDR3: TGTGCCAGCAGTTCCCTGACTAGCGGCAAAGAGACCCAGTACTTC.

The rearrangement uses TRBV7-2 and TRBJ2-5; TRBD2 agrees at 10 bases. CDR3 length equals 15 residues. Germline values: CDR1 SGHTA, CDR2 FQGNSA. The V gene end was trimmed by 4 bases and the J gene end by 1 base; junction bases not matched to a gene: 3. The CDR3 DNA follows: TGTGCCAGCAGCTCTAGCGGGGGTTCCCAAGAGACCCAGTACTTC. Protein sequence: CASSSSGGSQETQYF.

The chain links TRBV19 to TRBJ2-7; 10 bases are shared with TRBD1. The CDR3 is made up of 16 amino acids. The germline CDR1 and CDR2 sequences are LNHDA and SQIVND (reference sequence). V was clipped by 3 bases and J by 4 bases; unmatched bases: 9. The CDR3 DNA is TGTGCCAGTAGTATCGATGCGGGACAGGGGATTTACGAGCAGTACTTC. It translates to CASSIDAGQGIYEQYF.

There are many counts of this clonotype. The chain carries TRBV7-2 and TRBJ2-7; 7 positions agree with TRBD1. With V trimmed by 3 bases and J by 2 bases, 4 bases remained unmatched. Germline V CDR1 and CDR2: SGHTA, FQGNSA. The CDR3 is 14 residues long. The CDR3 bases are TGTGCCAGCAGCTTTATAGACAGGGCCTACGAGCAGTACTTC. Its translation is CASSFIDRAYEQYF.

The sample holds many counts of this clonotype. The genes are TRBV6-1 and TRBJ2-5; 11 bases are shared with TRBD2. Germline assignment: CDR1 MNHNS and CDR2 SASEGT. Trimming took 5 bases from V and 7 from J; bases not matched to a gene: 18. The CDR3 length is 18 residues. The CDR3 region has the DNA TGTGCCAGCAGTCATGACTCTATAGCGGGAGGGCCATACGGGACCCAGTACTTC. This translates into CASSHDSIAGGPYGTQYF.

The J gene is TRBJ2-5, the V gene TRBV6-1; 10 bases line up with TRBD2. CDR1 MNHNS and CDR2 SASEGT come from the germline V gene. J gave up 8 bases and V 3 bases, and 9 bases lay outside the gene matches. The CDR3 has 15 residues. The CDR3 region is CASSELLAGTVTQYF. CDR3 DNA sequence: TGTGCCAGCAGTGAGTTACTAGCGGGAACCGTAACCCAGTACTTC.

This clonotype was seen repeatedly, ten times or more. The rearrangement joins TRBV5-1 to TRBJ1-1; D is unresolved. The CDR3 length is 14 residues. The V end lost 6 bases, the J end lost 0 bases, and 12 bases lay between the germline ends. In germline, CDR1 is SGHRS, CDR2 YFSETQ. CDR3 in DNA: TGCGCCAGCAAATTACAGAGTATGAACACTGAAGCTTTCTTT. Translation gives CASKLQSMNTEAFF.

This clonotype was observed many times. The genes are TRBV6-5 and TRBJ1-5; D unclear. CDR1 is MNHEY and CDR2 is SVGAGI in the germline V gene. V was cut by 2 bases and J by 7 bases, with 6 bases left in between. The CDR3 consists of 12 residues. CDR3 amino acids: CASSYEGQPQHF. For the CDR3, the DNA is TGTGCCAGCAGTTACGAGGGCCAGCCCCAGCATTTT.

This clonotype came up many times. The chain carries TRBV12-3 or TRBV12-4 and TRBJ1-3; no firm D call. This CDR3 has 14 residues. The germline V and J ends were trimmed by 7 bases and 2 bases, with 12 bases remaining between them. DNA for the CDR3: TGTGCCAGCAATCCCGGGCTTCCTGGAAACACCATATATTTT. It translates to CASNPGLPGNTIYF.

This clonotype showed up many times. The chain couples TRBV6-2 or TRBV6-3 to TRBJ1-2, with 10 nucleotides matching TRBD1. The CDR3 extends over 14 amino acids. Germline CDR1 and CDR2: MNHEY and SVGEGT. Trimming took 5 bases from V and 4 from J; bases not matched to a gene: 4. CDR3 sequence (DNA): TGTGCCAGCAGTCCGGGACAGGGGAGCTATGGCTACACCTTC. This translates into CASSPGQGSYGYTF.

The sample holds many counts of this clonotype. CDR3 coding DNA: TGTGCCAGCAGCTTAGCCTGGCGGGCGGGAGGGGCCTACGAGCAGTACTTC. Amino acid sequence: CASSLAWRAGGAYEQYF. This chain links TRBV7-2 with TRBJ2-7; 9 bases align to TRBD2. The CDR3 is 17 residues long. Unmatched junction bases numbered 8, after V lost 0 bases and J lost 2 bases. Per the germline V gene, CDR1 is SGHTA and CDR2 is FQGNSA.

This clonotype was observed a handful of times. The rearrangement uses TRBV6-2 or TRBV6-3 and TRBJ1-1; no reliable D call. The V gene lost 11 bases and the J gene lost 5 bases, with 15 bases spanning the gap. CDR1 and CDR2 (germline): MNHEY, SVGEGT. The CDR3 covers 12 residues. The CDR3 is CAARTVGTEAFF. The CDR3 DNA follows: TGTGCCGCCCGCACCGTAGGGACTGAAGCTTTCTTT.

Only a few counts were recorded for this clonotype. V and J are TRBV20-1 and TRBJ2-2; D is perhaps TRBD1 or TRBD2 (5 bases each). The CDR3 length is 17 residues. V dropped 1 base and J dropped 5 bases, with 20 bases sitting between them. Germline V CDR1 and CDR2: DFQATT, SNEGSKA (reference sequence). CDR3 amino acids: CSARGGPTGLRTGELFF. CDR3 in DNA: TGCAGTGCTAGAGGGGGCCCCACGGGGCTGCGGACCGGGGAGCTGTTTTTT.